Detailed here is one T cell receptor (beta chain). In the original workflow: The authors estimated nucleated cell counts from reference gene primer amplification. Profiled with immunoSEQ multiplex PCR; TCRdb holds only in-frame clones, not every one. V and J calls and clone size are copied from that table; D and trimming were computed from the DNA. The top ten hold approximately 3% of the sample, which has a few hundred thousand clones, about 90% seen once. This CDR3 spans 15 amino acids. The trim removed 3 bases at V and 4 bases at J, leaving 8 bases unmatched. Germline CDR1 LNHNV, CDR2 YYDKDF (reference sequence). The data originate from a study of blood T cell repertoires in COVID-19. Study context: Sites in the United States, Italy and Spain provided acute and convalescent COVID-19 samples.

The specimen sequenced was peripheral blood. The chain carries TRBV15 and TRBJ1-2; 7 nucleotides line up with TRBD1. This TCR was sampled from a woman in her thirties with COVID-19, enrolled during active disease. The CDR3 bases are TGTGCCACCAGCAGGGGGACAGATACCGGCTATGGCTACACCTTC. The encoded protein is CATSRGTDTGYGYTF.